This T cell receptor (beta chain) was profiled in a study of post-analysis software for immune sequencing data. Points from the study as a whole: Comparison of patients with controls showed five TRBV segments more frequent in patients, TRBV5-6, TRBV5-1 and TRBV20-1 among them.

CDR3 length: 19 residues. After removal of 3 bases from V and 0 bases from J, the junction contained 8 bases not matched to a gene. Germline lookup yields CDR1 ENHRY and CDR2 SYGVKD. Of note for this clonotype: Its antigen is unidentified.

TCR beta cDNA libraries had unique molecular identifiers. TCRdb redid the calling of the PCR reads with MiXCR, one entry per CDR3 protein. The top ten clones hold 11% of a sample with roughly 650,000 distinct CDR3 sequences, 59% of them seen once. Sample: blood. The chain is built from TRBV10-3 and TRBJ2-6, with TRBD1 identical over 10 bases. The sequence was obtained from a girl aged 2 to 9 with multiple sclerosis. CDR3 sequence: CAISDYPGTGVSGANVLTF. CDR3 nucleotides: TGTGCCATCAGTGACTACCCCGGGACAGGGGTCTCTGGGGCCAACGTCCTGACTTTC.